The sequence of this T cell receptor beta chain was determined in a study of T cells in Graves' hyperthyroidism and ophthalmopathy. The CDR3 runs to 13 residues. CDR1 is SGHVS, CDR2 FQNEAQ, per germline. Between the trimmed V and J ends, which lost 4 bases and 5 bases, there was a span of 12 bases. The CDR3 regions of TCR beta were amplified from RNA transcripts. A first-round RT-PCR of the TCR CDR3 used the HTBI primer set. Each CDR3 protein gets one entry after TCRdb re-called the multiplex PCR reads with MiXCR. The data hold under 250,000 distinct CDR3 sequences, with about 24% observed a single time.

The J gene is TRBJ2-7, the V gene TRBV7-8; weak D call: TRBD1 (5 bases). The sequence was obtained from a woman between 35 and 50 years old with Graves' ophthalmopathy. The sample taken for sequencing was blood. The CDR3 reads CASSWMDKDEQYF. DNA for the CDR3: TGTGCCAGCAGCTGGATGGACAAGGACGAGCAGTACTTC.